This T cell receptor beta chain was sequenced during a study of siplizumab effects on memory and regulatory T cells. Measured with immunoSEQ multiplex PCR; TCRdb has only the in-frame clones, and not every one. Found here are just over 60,000 clones, roughly 78% of them singletons; the top ten hold roughly 0.4%. V gave up 6 bases and J gave up 0 bases, with 11 bases separating them. Germline assignment: CDR1 SQVTM and CDR2 ANQGSEA. CDR3 length: 14 amino acids. This chain joins TRBV29-1 and TRBJ2-2; D remains ambiguous. Sequencing was performed on memory CD4+ T cells sorted from blood. This TCR was recovered from a human donor in good health. The CDR3 sequence is CSVRDPSNTGELFF. The CDR3 coding sequence is TGCAGCGTGCGCGATCCCTCGAACACCGGGGAGCTGTTTTTT.